Listed here is a single T cell receptor beta chain. Its antigen specificity is not known. One base away there is no much larger clone; base qualities are not given. The V and J ends are trimmed by 4 bases and 0 bases, leaving 12 bases between them. CDR1 and CDR2 (SGHKS, YYEKEE) derive from the germline V gene (reference sequence). Including the terminal cysteine and phenylalanine, the CDR3 comprises 15 residues. The CDR3 DNA has 45 bases and is translated from base 1. The sample is drawn from a study of blood T cell repertoires in COVID-19 (dated by TCRdb to about 2020). Study-level background: Samples from collaborators originated in the United States, Italy and Spain and spanned both the acute and convalescent phases of COVID-19. The prospective study material was composed of cDNA or gDNA derived from T cells, B-cell-depleted T cells, or PBMCs. Subjects who had been exposed to COVID-19, were actively infected with it, or had recovered from it provided the deeply sampled blood TCRbeta repertoires that made up the dataset. A freely available public database, intended as a resource for researchers studying the immune response to SARS-CoV-2, is where the repertoires were released. The samples were drawn from the first 160 participants of the ongoing ImmuneRACE study and from some 1,300 subjects provided by 6 global collaborators. Nearly every sample came with metadata listing a de-identified subject ID, COVID-19 status, age in years and sex. Where available, HLA class I and class II types were obtained from metadata supplied by the sample provider rather than from assay-based typing. The paper's findings and limits, for the study overall: How much clinical and demographic metadata was included differed by source and by participant, and the metadata was provided uncurated.

The collaborating institutions used their own protocols to collect whole blood in K2EDTA tubes. For TCRbeta analysis, collaborator samples were shipped as frozen whole blood, as isolated PBMCs, or as DNA extracted from either sample type. The immunoSEQ Assay, a bias-controlled multiplex PCR, was used to amplify TCRbeta CDR3 regions from genomic DNA. In the source study's methods: Within the assay, amplification of reference gene primers was used to estimate how many nucleated cells each sample contained. Sequence reads were collapsed and filtered to measure the absolute abundance of every unique TCRbeta CDR3 rearrangement. For each sample, productive Simpson clonality was calculated as the square root of Simpson's diversity index across productive rearrangements. TCRdb took over this immuneACCESS table, retaining in-frame rearrangements with V and J assigned. Such tables are incomplete; in checked studies, under half of the missing clones stem from an unresolved V gene, and the remainder is unexplained. V and J calls and clone size are as listed in that table; D and trimming were resolved from the DNA. The table for this sample lists roughly 27,000 clones; approximately 92% of them were counted only once. 10% of the sample is held by the ten biggest clonotypes.

Sample: peripheral blood. Recombination connected TRBV5-5 to TRBJ2-3, with a weak D call of TRBD1 (5 bases match). This sequence originates from a man aged 55-75 years with acute or convalescent COVID-19. This receptor carries the CDR3 CASSLRVTSTDTQYF. The sequenced DNA: TGTGCCAGCAGCCTCAGGGTCACTAGCACAGATACGCAGTATTTT.